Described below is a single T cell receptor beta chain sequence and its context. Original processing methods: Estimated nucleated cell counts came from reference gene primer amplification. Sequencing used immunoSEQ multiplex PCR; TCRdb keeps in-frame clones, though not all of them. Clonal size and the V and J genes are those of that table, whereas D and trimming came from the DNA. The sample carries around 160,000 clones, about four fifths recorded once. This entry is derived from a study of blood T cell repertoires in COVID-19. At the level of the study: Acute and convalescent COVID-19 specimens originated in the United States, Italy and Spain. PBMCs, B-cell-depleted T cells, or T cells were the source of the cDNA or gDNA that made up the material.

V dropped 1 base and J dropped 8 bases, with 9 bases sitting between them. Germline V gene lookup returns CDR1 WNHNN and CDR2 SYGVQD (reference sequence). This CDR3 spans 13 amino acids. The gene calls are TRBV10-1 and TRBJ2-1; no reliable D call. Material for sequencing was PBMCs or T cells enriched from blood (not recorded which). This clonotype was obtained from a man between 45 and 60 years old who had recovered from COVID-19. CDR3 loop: CASSEWQIDEQFF. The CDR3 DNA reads TGCGCCAGCAGTGAGTGGCAGATCGATGAGCAGTTCTTC.